This TCR beta chain was documented in a study of blood T cell repertoires in COVID-19. Across the study: Acute and convalescent COVID-19 specimens originated in the United States, Italy and Spain.

This clone occurred a few times. Looked up from germline, CDR1 is SGHNT and CDR2 is YYREEE (reference sequence). The CDR3 is 15 amino acids. V shed 4 bases and J shed 5 bases, with 18 bases lying between them. Repertoires were generated with immunoSEQ multiplex PCR, while TCRdb's copy carries only in-frame clones and drops some. The sample shows under 400,000 clones, about 92% of them seen only once. Sequencing was carried out using peripheral blood. The source is a woman aged 60-75 years with COVID-19, enrolled during active disease. The rearrangement links TRBV5-4 to TRBJ1-2, with D perhaps TRBD1 (5 bases). CDR3 amino acids: CASSRFGGEGYGYTF. For the CDR3, the DNA is TGTGCCAGCAGCCGATTCGGAGGGGAAGGATATGGCTACACCTTC.